The source of this TCR beta chain is a study of T cell responses to AZD1222 COVID-19 vaccine. The wider study: Samples with a second dose at about 4 or about 12 weeks were pooled together. Study conclusions and caveats: Unmutated variant regions are reportedly the target of nearly half of TCRs that are spike-specific. Recipients of two AZD1222 doses showed rising Spike-specific TCR breadth and depth. Samples come after the peak T cell response, not at day 14.

This table comes from immunoSEQ multiplex PCR, and its TCRdb copy is limited to in-frame clones, with some not included. The sample comprises approximately 110,000 clones, around 90% of which are singletons, and approximately 1.2% rests with the top ten. As to this clone: Its antigen is not identified.

Germline-derived CDR1 and CDR2 are KGHDR and SFDVKD. Unmatched junction bases numbered 3, after V lost 3 bases and J lost 4 bases. This CDR3 has 16 amino acids. The sequence was collected from an adult in good health. V gene TRBV24-1 combines with J gene TRBJ2-2; TRBD1 aligns across 11 bases. The sequenced sample was peripheral blood, obtained on day 0 of AZD1222 vaccination. The CDR3 DNA reads TGTGCCACCAGTGATGCCGGGACAGGGGGCACCGGGGAGCTGTTTTTT. Its translation: CATSDAGTGGTGELFF.